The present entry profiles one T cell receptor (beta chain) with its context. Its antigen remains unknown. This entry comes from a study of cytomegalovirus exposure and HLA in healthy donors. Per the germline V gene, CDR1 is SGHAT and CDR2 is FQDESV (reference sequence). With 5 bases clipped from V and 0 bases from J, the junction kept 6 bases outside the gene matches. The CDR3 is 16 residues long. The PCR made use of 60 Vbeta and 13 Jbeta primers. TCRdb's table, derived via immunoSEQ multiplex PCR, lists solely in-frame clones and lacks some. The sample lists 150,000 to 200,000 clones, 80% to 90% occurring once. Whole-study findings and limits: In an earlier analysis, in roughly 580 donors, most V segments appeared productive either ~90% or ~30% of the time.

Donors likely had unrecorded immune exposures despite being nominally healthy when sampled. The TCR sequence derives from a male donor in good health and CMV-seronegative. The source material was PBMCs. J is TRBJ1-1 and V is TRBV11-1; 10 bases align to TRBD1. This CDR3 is CASSDTDRGMNTEAFF. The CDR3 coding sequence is TGTGCCAGCAGCGACACGGACAGGGGGATGAACACTGAAGCTTTCTTT. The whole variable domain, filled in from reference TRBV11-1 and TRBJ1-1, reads EAEVAQSPRYKITEKSQAVAFWCDPISGHATLYWYRQILGQGPELLVQFQDESVVDDSQLPKDRFSAERLKGVDSTLKIQPAELGDSAMYLCASSDTDRGMNTEAFFGQGTRLTVV.